This passage covers 22 T cell receptor beta chains from one sample sequenced in a study of blood T cells in healthy people across ages. Then a second PCR, running roughly 7 to 11 cycles, was carried out with a sample-barcoded 5' primer and a J-beta primer mix. TCRdb recomputed calls from the 5' RACE reads with MiXCR, one row per CDR3 protein. The sample contains 750,000 to 850,000 distinct CDR3 sequences, 20% to 25% of which appear only once. These records were also assigned to another study, of T cells of mothers and their children.

The source material was blood. All receptors come from a boy younger than 18 in good health.

The V gene is TRBV6-2 or TRBV6-3, the J gene TRBJ2-1, with 7 bases matching TRBD2. Germline loops: CDR1 MNHEY, CDR2 SVGEGT. The CDR3 sequence is 15 residues long. Trimming cost V 2 bases and J 7 bases; bases outside gene matches: 8. The CDR3 DNA sequence: TGTGCCAGCAGTTACAGGCGGGAGTCGGGGAATGAGCAGTTCTTC. Protein product: CASSYRRESGNEQFF.

This clonotype was seen only a few times. In DNA, the CDR3 is TGTGCCAGCAGCTCATTGCACGAACTGTTTTTT. Its translation: CASSSLHELFF. The chain recombines TRBV7-2 with TRBJ1-4; D gene unclear. Trimming took 4 bases from V and 12 from J, leaving 9 bases between them. Germline V gives CDR1 SGHTA, CDR2 FQGNSA. This CDR3 contains 11 residues.

This clonotype was observed a handful of times. The chain uses TRBV29-1 and TRBJ2-5; 9 bases agree with TRBD2. The CDR3 is 13 residues long. The ends lost 8 bases at V and 2 bases at J; junction bases unmatched: 6. Germline values: CDR1 SQVTM, CDR2 ANQGSEA. The CDR3 sequence is CSWTSETQETQYF. In DNA, the CDR3 is TGCAGCTGGACTAGCGAGACGCAAGAGACCCAGTACTTC.

This clonotype has only a few counts. The rearrangement joins TRBV29-1 to TRBJ2-6; D uncertain. CDR3 length equals 14 residues. V shed 4 bases and J shed 0 bases, with 7 bases lying between them. Germline CDR1 SQVTM, CDR2 ANQGSEA. CDR3 amino acids: CSVGEPSGANVLTF. The CDR3 nucleotides are TGCAGCGTTGGTGAACCCTCTGGGGCCAACGTCCTGACTTTC.

This clonotype was seen at least ten times. The CDR3 bases are TGTGCCAGCAGGCGATCCTACAATGAGCAGTTCTTC. As protein: CASRRSYNEQFF. The rearrangement joins TRBV27 to TRBJ2-1; D gene unclear. The CDR3 runs to 12 residues. CDR1 MNHEY and CDR2 SMNVEV come from the germline V gene (reference sequence). Trimming removed 6 bases from V and 1 base from J, with 4 bases in between.

This clonotype turned up a few times. The chain combines TRBV4-1 with TRBJ2-5; 8 bases are shared with TRBD2. CDR3 length: 17 residues. The germline V gene has CDR1 MGHRA and CDR2 YSYEKL. V gave up 0 bases and J gave up 1 base; unmatched junction bases: 7. The CDR3 here is CASSQDPAGVVQETQYF. DNA of the CDR3: TGCGCCAGCAGCCAAGATCCAGCGGGAGTGGTCCAAGAGACCCAGTACTTC.

J is TRBJ2-1 and V is TRBV20-1; TRBD2 matches at 11 bases. The J segment lost 0 bases and the V segment lost 4 bases, leaving 26 bases of the junction unmatched. This CDR3 is built from 23 residues. Germline CDR1 and CDR2: DFQATT and SNEGSKA (reference sequence). The DNA for the CDR3 is TGCAGTGCTACCGTGTTGGGACAGGAAACAACTAGCGGGAGTACGAGCTCCTACAATGAGCAGTTCTTC. Translating gives CSATVLGQETTSGSTSSYNEQFF.

This clonotype has only a few counts. CDR3 sequence reads: CASSFPGTSKQYF. As DNA, the CDR3 is TGTGCCAGCAGTTTCCCCGGGACTTCAAAGCAGTATTTT. The rearrangement uses TRBV27 and TRBJ2-3; D possibly corresponds to TRBD2 (6 bases). Germline V CDR1 and CDR2: MNHEY, SMNVEV (reference sequence). The CDR3 extends over 13 amino acids. Trimming cost V 3 bases and J 11 bases, with 15 bases left between them.

V and J are TRBV12-3 or TRBV12-4 and TRBJ2-1; 9 nucleotides line up with TRBD2. The J call is in doubt because the DNA end fits TRBJ2-5 better. This CDR3 has 15 amino acids. The CDR3 region is CASSVTSGKQETQYF. The CDR3 nucleotides read TGTGCCAGCAGTGTGACTAGCGGAAAACAAGAGACCCAGTACTTC.

The CDR3 here is CSAETGGGEQYF. In DNA form, the CDR3 reads TGCAGCGCCGAGACAGGGGGCGGCGAGCAGTACTTC. The chain employs TRBV29-1 and TRBJ2-7; the match to TRBD1 covers 10 bases. CDR3 length: 12 amino acids. Germline CDR1 and CDR2: SQVTM and ANQGSEA. The V and J ends lost 7 bases and 6 bases, in that order; junction bases with no gene match: 6.

Here the CDR3 reads CASSPGAKETQYF. The CDR3 DNA sequence: TGTGCCAGCAGCCCTGGGGCCAAAGAGACCCAGTACTTC. The gene calls are TRBV7-9 and TRBJ2-5, with D perhaps TRBD1 (5 bases). Germline CDR1 reads SEHNR; CDR2 reads FQNEAQ (reference sequence). V was cut by 5 bases and J by 3 bases, with 10 bases left in between. The CDR3 length is 13 residues.

The chain carries TRBV29-1 and TRBJ1-1, with a weak D call TRBD1 (5 bases). CDR1 and CDR2 (germline): SQVTM, ANQGSEA. The germline V and J ends were trimmed by 7 bases and 0 bases, with 12 bases remaining between them. The CDR3 is 13 residues long. The CDR3 DNA reads as TGCAGCGGCAGCACAGGAATGAACACTGAAGCTTTCTTT. It translates to CSGSTGMNTEAFF.

J is TRBJ2-1 and V is TRBV12-3 or TRBV12-4; D not certain. The CDR3 extends over 13 amino acids. With 7 bases removed from V and 0 bases from J, the gap between germline ends came to 7 bases. The CDR3 region has the DNA TGTGCCAGCAATCCTAGCTCCTACAATGAGCAGTTCTTC. Translating it yields CASNPSSYNEQFF.

V and J are TRBV2 and TRBJ2-1; possible D gene TRBD2, 6 bases. Germline values: CDR1 SNHLY, CDR2 FYNNEI. This CDR3 region has 13 residues. V dropped 9 bases and J dropped 0 bases, with 9 bases sitting between them. CDR3 loop: CASTLASYNEQFF. In DNA form, the CDR3 reads TGTGCCAGTACACTAGCCTCCTACAATGAGCAGTTCTTC.

The sample holds many counts of this clonotype. The chain uses TRBV7-2 and TRBJ2-7; D gene unclear. CDR1 is SGHTA and CDR2 is FQGNSA in the germline V gene. V lost 0 bases, J lost 0 bases, and 12 bases lay in between. The length of the CDR3 is 16 residues. The CDR3 bases are TGTGCCAGCAGCTTAGCAAGTGGGCTGGGCTCCTACGAGCAGTACTTC. Translating gives CASSLASGLGSYEQYF.

The chain joins TRBV3-1 to TRBJ1-6; a possible D gene is TRBD1 (6 bases). The CDR3 spans 15 residues. Germline CDR1 is LGHDT and CDR2 is YNNKEL (reference sequence). V was pared by 2 bases and J by 10 bases, with 15 bases between. CDR3 sequence reads: CASSQLGGLGSPLHF. The CDR3 coding sequence is TGTGCCAGCAGCCAATTGGGGGGGCTCGGATCACCCCTCCACTTT.

This chain connects TRBV12-3 or TRBV12-4 to TRBJ1-2; D ambiguous. The CDR3 spans 13 residues. Deletions cut 6 bases from V and 0 bases from J, with 8 bases between. CDR3 DNA sequence: TGTGCCAGCAGCTGGGCTCCTAACTATGGCTACACCTTC. Protein: CASSWAPNYGYTF.

This clonotype was found a few times. J is TRBJ2-1 and V is TRBV11-2; 7 nucleotides agree with TRBD1. The length of the CDR3 is 15 residues. Unmatched junction bases numbered 11, after V lost 5 bases and J lost 7 bases. Germline V gives CDR1 SGHAT, CDR2 FQNNGV. The CDR3 DNA reads TGTGCCAGCAGCCCTGGGGCAGGGGGAAAGAATGAGCAGTTCTTC. Its protein is CASSPGAGGKNEQFF.

The chain uses TRBV6-1 and TRBJ2-7; TRBD1 matches at 7 bases. Germline CDR1 is MNHNS and CDR2 is SASEGT. Trimming cost V 3 bases and J 0 bases; bases outside gene matches: 8. The CDR3 is 16 amino acids. CDR3 DNA: TGTGCCAGCAGTGACCTGACAGGGCTCAGCTCCTACGAGCAGTACTTC. Translating it yields CASSDLTGLSSYEQYF.

The V gene is TRBV5-1, the J gene TRBJ2-1, with TRBD2 as a possible D gene (6 bases). This CDR3 has 17 amino acids. The V gene's germline CDR1 is SGHRS and CDR2 YFSETQ. V was clipped by 4 bases and J by 5 bases, with 22 bases between them. CDR3 nucleotide sequence: TGCGCCAGCAGCGCCATCGTAGCGGCATCGATCAACAATGAGCAGTTCTTC. Translation gives CASSAIVAASINNEQFF.

This chain uses TRBV27 with TRBJ2-5, with a tentative D call TRBD1 (5 bases). Gene TRBJ2-1 matches the end of the DNA better, so the J call may be wrong. In germline, CDR1 is MNHEY, CDR2 SMNVEV (reference sequence). The CDR3 is 15 residues long. For the CDR3, the DNA is TGTGCCAGCTTCCCGGTTTGGGGCGCGATGAATGAGCAGTTCTTC. It codes for CASFPVWGAMNEQFF.

The chain uses TRBV10-3 and TRBJ2-1; 15 bases align to TRBD2. V lost 6 bases, J lost 0 bases, and 6 bases stayed unmatched. The CDR3 contains 18 residues. The germline V gene has CDR1 ENHRY and CDR2 SYGVKD. CDR3 sequence reads: CAISLGTSGRSSYNEQFF. The CDR3 nucleotides read TGTGCCATCAGCCTTGGGACTAGCGGGAGGAGCTCCTACAATGAGCAGTTCTTC.